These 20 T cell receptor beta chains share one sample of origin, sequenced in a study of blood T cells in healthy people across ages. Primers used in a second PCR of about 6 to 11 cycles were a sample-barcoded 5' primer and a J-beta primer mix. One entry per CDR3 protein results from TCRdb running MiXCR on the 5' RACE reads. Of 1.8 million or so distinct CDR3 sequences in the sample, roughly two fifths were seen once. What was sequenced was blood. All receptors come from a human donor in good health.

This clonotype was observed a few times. The CDR3 protein is CASRPTPRPGEEKLFF. The CDR3 DNA reads as TGTGCCAGCAGACCCACTCCCCGGCCCGGGGAAGAAAAACTGTTTTTT. V usage is TRBV28 and J usage is TRBJ1-4; no clear D. Germline-derived CDR1 and CDR2 are MDHEN and SYDVKM. V lost 6 bases and J lost 8, with 22 bases in between. The CDR3 loop spans 16 amino acids.

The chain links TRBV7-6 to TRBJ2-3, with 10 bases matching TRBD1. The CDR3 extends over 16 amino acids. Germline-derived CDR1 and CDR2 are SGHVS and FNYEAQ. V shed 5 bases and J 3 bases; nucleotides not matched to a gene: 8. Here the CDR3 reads CASSQERTGGTDTQYF. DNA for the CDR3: TGTGCCAGCAGCCAAGAGCGGACAGGGGGGACAGATACGCAGTATTTT. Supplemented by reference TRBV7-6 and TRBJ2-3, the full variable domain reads GAGVSQSPRYKVTKRGQDVALRCDPISGHVSLYWYRQALGQGPEFLTYFNYEAQQDKSGLPNDRFSAERPEGSISTLTIQRTEQRDSAMYRCASSQERTGGTDTQYFGPGTRLTVL.

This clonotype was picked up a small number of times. This chain's CDR3 is CASSWVGGIGGYTF. The DNA of the CDR3 is TGTGCCAGCAGTTGGGTAGGCGGCATTGGAGGCTACACCTTC. The chain uses TRBV28 and TRBJ1-2; no clear D. V was trimmed by 4 bases and J by 8 bases, leaving 17 bases between them. CDR1 and CDR2 (germline): MDHEN, SYDVKM. The CDR3 spans 14 residues.

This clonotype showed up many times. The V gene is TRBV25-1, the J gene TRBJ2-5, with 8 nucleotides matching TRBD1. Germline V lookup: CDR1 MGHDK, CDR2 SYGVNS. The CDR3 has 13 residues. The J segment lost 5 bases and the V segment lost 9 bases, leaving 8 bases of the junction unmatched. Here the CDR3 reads CASRSRGRETQYF. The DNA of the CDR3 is TGTGCCAGTAGAAGCAGGGGGCGGGAGACCCAGTACTTC.

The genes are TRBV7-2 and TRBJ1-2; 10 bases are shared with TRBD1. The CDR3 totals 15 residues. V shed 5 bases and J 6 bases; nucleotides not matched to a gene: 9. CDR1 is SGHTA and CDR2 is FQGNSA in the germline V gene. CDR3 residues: CASSPQTGGADGYTF. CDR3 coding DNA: TGTGCCAGCAGCCCCCAGACAGGGGGCGCAGATGGCTACACCTTC.

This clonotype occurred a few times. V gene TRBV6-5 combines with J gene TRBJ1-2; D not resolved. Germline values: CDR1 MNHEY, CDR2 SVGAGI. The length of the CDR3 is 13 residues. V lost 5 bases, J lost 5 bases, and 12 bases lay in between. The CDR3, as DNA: TGTGCCAGCAGTCCACGGGAGGAATATGGCTACACCTTC. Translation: CASSPREEYGYTF.

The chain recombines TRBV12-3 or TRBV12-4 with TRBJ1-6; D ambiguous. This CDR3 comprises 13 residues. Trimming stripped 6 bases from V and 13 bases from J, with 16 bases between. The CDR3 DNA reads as TGTGCCAGCAGCCTAACCCGGGTTTGGCCCCTCCACTTT. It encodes CASSLTRVWPLHF.

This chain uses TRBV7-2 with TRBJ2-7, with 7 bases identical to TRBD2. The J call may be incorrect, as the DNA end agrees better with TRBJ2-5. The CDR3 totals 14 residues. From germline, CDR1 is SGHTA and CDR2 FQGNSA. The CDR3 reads CASSWDYIRETQYF. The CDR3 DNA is TGTGCCAGCAGCTGGGACTACATACGCGAGACCCAGTACTTC.

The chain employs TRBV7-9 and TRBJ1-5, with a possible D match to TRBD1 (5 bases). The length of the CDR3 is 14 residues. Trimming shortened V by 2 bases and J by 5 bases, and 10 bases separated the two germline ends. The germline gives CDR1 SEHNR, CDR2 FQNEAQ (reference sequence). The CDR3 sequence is CASSLRDGDQPQHF. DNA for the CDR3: TGTGCCAGCAGCTTAAGGGACGGGGATCAGCCCCAGCATTTT. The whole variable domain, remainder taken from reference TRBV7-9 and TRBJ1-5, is DTGVSQNPRHKITKRGQNVTFRCDPISEHNRLYWYRQTLGQGPEFLTYFQNEAQLEKSRLLSDRFSAERPKGSFSTLEIQRTEQGDSAMYLCASSLRDGDQPQHFGDGTRLSIL.

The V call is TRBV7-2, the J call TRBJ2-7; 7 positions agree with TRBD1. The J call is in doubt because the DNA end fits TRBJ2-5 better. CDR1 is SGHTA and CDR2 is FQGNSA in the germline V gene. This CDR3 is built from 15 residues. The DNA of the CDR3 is TGTGCCAGCAGCTCAGAGAGACAGGGAGTAGAGACCCAGTACTTC. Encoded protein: CASSSERQGVETQYF.

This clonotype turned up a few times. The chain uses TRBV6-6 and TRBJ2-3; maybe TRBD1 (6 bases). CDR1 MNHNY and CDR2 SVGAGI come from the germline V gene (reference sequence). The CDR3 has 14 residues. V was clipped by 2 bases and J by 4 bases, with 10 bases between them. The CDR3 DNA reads TGTGCCAGCAGTTACCAGGGGAGTTCAGATACGCAGTATTTT. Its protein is CASSYQGSSDTQYF.

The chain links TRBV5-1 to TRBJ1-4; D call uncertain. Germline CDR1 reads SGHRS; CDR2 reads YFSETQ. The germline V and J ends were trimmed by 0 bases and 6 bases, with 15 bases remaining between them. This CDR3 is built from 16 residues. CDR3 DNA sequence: TGCGCCAGCAGCTTGGGGGTCATTGGTGTGGATGAAAAACTGTTTTTT. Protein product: CASSLGVIGVDEKLFF.

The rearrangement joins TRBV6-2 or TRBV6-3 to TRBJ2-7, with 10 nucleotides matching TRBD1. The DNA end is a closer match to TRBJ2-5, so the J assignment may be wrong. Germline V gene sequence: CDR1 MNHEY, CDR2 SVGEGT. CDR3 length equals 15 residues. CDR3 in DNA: TGTGCCAGCAGTTACTCGCGGACAGGGGGAGAGACCCAGTACTTC. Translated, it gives CASSYSRTGGETQYF.

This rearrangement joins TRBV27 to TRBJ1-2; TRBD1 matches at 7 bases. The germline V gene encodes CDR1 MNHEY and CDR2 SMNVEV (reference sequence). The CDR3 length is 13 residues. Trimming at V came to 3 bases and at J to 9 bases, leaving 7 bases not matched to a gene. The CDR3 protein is CASSFGQAYSYTF. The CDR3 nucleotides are TGTGCCAGCAGTTTCGGACAGGCTTATAGCTACACCTTC.

As DNA, the CDR3 is TGTGCCAGCAGCTTAGGGACAGGGGGAAGGAATACGCAGTATTTT. As protein: CASSLGTGGRNTQYF. The rearrangement joins TRBV7-2 to TRBJ2-3; 10 nucleotides align to TRBD1. The V gene end was trimmed by 1 base and the J gene end by 7 bases; junction bases not matched to a gene: 5. In germline, CDR1 is SGHTA, CDR2 FQGNSA. The CDR3 runs 15 residues.

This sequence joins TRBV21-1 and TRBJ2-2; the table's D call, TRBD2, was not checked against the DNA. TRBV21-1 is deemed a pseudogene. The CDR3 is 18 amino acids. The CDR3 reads CASSKAPIVATNTGELFF. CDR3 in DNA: TGTGCCAGCAGCAAAGCCCCGATAGTAGCGACGAACACCGGGGAGCTGTTTTTT.

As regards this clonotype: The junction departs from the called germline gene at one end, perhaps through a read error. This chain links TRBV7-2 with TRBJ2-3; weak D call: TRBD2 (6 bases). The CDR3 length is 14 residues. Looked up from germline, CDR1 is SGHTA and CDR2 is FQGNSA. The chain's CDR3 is CAGRPGGRTDTQYF. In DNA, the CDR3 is TGTGCCGGCAGACCTGGAGGGCGCACAGATACGCAGTATTTT.

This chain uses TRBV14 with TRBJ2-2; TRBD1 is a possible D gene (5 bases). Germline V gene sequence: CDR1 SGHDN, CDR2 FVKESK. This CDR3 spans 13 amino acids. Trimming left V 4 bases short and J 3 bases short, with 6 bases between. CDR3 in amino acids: CASSRQYTGELFF. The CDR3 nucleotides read TGTGCCAGCAGCCGACAGTACACCGGGGAGCTGTTTTTT.

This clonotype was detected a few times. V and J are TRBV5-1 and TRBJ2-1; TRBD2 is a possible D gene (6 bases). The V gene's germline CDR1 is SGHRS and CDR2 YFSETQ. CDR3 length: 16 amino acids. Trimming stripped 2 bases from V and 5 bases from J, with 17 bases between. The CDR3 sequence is CASSFLTSRRNNEQFF. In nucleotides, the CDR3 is TGCGCCAGCAGCTTCTTGACTAGTCGGAGAAACAATGAGCAGTTCTTC.

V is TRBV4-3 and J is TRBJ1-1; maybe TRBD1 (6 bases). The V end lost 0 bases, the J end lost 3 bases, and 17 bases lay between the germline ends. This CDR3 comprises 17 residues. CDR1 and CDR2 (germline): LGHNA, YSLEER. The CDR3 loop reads CASSQDIQGRVDTEAFF. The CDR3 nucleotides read TGCGCCAGCAGCCAAGACATACAGGGAAGGGTTGACACTGAAGCTTTCTTT.